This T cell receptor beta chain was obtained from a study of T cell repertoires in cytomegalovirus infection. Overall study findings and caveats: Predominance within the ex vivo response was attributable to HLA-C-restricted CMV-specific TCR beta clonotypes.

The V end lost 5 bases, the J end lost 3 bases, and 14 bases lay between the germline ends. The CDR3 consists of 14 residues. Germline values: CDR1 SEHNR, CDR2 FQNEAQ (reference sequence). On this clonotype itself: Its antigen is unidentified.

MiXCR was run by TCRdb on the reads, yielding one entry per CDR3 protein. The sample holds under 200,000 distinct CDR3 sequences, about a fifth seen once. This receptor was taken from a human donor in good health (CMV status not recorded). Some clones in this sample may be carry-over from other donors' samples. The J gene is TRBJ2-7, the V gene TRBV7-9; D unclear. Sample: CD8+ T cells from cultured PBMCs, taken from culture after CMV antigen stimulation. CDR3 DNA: TGTGCCAGCAGCCCCTCCGAGAGAAGCTACGAGCAGTACTTC. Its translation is CASSPSERSYEQYF.